A selection of T cell receptor beta chains follows, all from one sample in a study of CD8+CD57+ T cells in acquired aplastic anemia. TCRdb re-derived calls from the reads in MiXCR, one entry per CDR3 protein. This table has more than 150,000 distinct CDR3 sequences, approximately 48% appearing once. Sequenced material: sorted CD4+, CD8+, or CD8+CD57+ T cells (not recorded which) from PBMCs. The receptor source for this set is a human donor with aplastic anemia. Both conserved end residues are part of each CDR3. The order of the fields is D gene, clone size, V gene, J gene, CDR3 protein, CDR3 DNA. D genes are given only for firm matches. Clone size, where shown, is once, few, many, or a class for clones that have expanded.

-	-	TRBV10-3	TRBJ1-6	CAVTGTDGNSPLHF	TGTGCCGTTACCGGGACCGATGGGAATTCACCCCTCCACTTT
TRBD2	-	TRBV19	TRBJ2-1	CASVRGGAYNEQFF	TGTGCCAGTGTGAGGGGAGGGGCCTACAATGAGCAGTTCTTC
-	many	TRBV20-1	TRBJ2-3	CSARPPGVGDTQYF	TGCAGTGCTAGACCCCCGGGGGTAGGAGATACGCAGTATTTT
TRBD1	-	TRBV6-4	TRBJ2-6	CASSAGTASGANVLTF	TGTGCCAGCAGCGCCGGGACAGCCTCTGGGGCCAACGTCCTGACTTTC
-	many	TRBV4-3	TRBJ2-5	CASSQDRGDRETQYF	TGCGCCAGCAGCCAAGATAGGGGGGACCGAGAGACCCAGTACTTC
-	many	TRBV6-5	TRBJ1-1	CASSSHSGPTEAFF	TGTGCCAGCAGTTCCCATTCAGGGCCCACTGAAGCTTTCTTT
-	-	TRBV7-8	TRBJ2-5	CASSRLAGAGETQYF	TGTGCCAGCAGCCGCCTTGCGGGGGCCGGTGAGACCCAGTACTTC
-	-	TRBV24-1	TRBJ2-1	CATSEIGLLNEQFF	TGTGCCACCAGTGAGATAGGACTCCTCAATGAGCAGTTCTTC
-	-	TRBV29-1	TRBJ1-1	CSVEVGGTEAFF	TGCAGCGTTGAAGTGGGAGGCACTGAAGCTTTCTTT
TRBD2	once	TRBV19	TRBJ2-2	CASSIRAGEGELFF	TGTGCCAGTAGTATCCGAGCGGGAGAAGGGGAGCTGTTTTTT
-	many	TRBV6-4	TRBJ1-4	CASSDIRVHGEKLFF	TGTGCCAGCAGTGACATCAGGGTTCATGGTGAAAAACTGTTTTTT
-	many	TRBV19	TRBJ1-1	CASSIKVVAFF	TGTGCCAGTAGTATCAAGGTAGTAGCTTTCTTT
TRBD2	-	TRBV25-1	TRBJ2-3	CASRATSGSLGTQYF	TGTGCCAGCAGAGCGACTAGCGGAAGCTTGGGTACGCAGTATTTT
-	-	TRBV5-6	TRBJ1-1	CASSWRPRDTEAFF	TGTGCCAGCAGCTGGAGGCCTAGGGACACTGAAGCTTTCTTT
-	-	TRBV27	TRBJ1-5	CASSGQYSKQPQHF	TGTGCCAGCAGTGGACAGTACAGCAAGCAGCCCCAGCATTTT
TRBD1	many	TRBV5-6	TRBJ1-1	CASSGKITGDRTEAFF	TGTGCCAGCAGCGGAAAGATAACAGGGGACCGGACTGAAGCTTTCTTT
-	many	TRBV10-3	TRBJ1-2	CAISDVAASYGYTF	TGTGCCATCAGTGATGTGGCAGCTTCCTATGGCTACACCTTC
-	-	TRBV15	TRBJ2-5	CATSRRGFETQYF	TGTGCCACCAGCAGACGAGGATTTGAGACCCAGTACTTC
-	many	TRBV5-5	TRBJ1-6	CASSLASPYNSPLHF	TGTGCCAGCAGCTTGGCCAGCCCCTATAATTCACCCCTCCACTTT
-	-	TRBV20-1	TRBJ2-7	CSARSPESYEQYF	TGCAGTGCTAGAAGCCCGGAGTCCTACGAGCAGTACTTC
-	many	TRBV18	TRBJ1-1	CASSPEAGNTEAFF	TGTGCCAGCTCACCAGAGGCCGGTAACACTGAAGCTTTCTTT
-	-	TRBV20-1	TRBJ1-2	CSASPVAVFTNYGYTF	TGCAGTGCTAGCCCTGTTGCCGTATTTACTAACTATGGCTACACCTTC
-	-	TRBV12-3/TRBV12-4	TRBJ1-5	CASSSYSGPQHF	TGTGCCAGCAGTTCCTACTCGGGGCCCCAGCATTTT
-	few	TRBV10-2	TRBJ2-7	CASSTGLPYEQYF	TGCGCCAGCAGTACAGGGTTGCCCTACGAGCAGTACTTC
-	few	TRBV15	TRBJ1-6	CATSREEYNSPLHF	TGTGCCACCAGCAGAGAAGAATATAATTCACCCCTCCACTTT
TRBD2	-	TRBV20-1	TRBJ2-1	CSARETPGLVAGEQFF	TGCAGTGCTAGAGAAACCCCGGGACTAGTGGCAGGTGAGCAGTTCTTC
TRBD1	-	TRBV2	TRBJ2-3	CASSELPDRGTTDTQYF	TGTGCCAGCAGTGAACTTCCGGACAGGGGGACCACAGATACGCAGTATTTT
-	-	TRBV2	TRBJ2-2	CASRELLARSNTGELFF	TGTGCCAGCAGAGAACTTCTAGCGAGGTCGAACACCGGGGAGCTGTTTTTT
-	many	TRBV5-1	TRBJ2-5	CASKEGAVAGARETQYF	TGCGCCAGCAAGGAGGGGGCGGTGGCAGGGGCTAGAGAGACCCAGTACTTC